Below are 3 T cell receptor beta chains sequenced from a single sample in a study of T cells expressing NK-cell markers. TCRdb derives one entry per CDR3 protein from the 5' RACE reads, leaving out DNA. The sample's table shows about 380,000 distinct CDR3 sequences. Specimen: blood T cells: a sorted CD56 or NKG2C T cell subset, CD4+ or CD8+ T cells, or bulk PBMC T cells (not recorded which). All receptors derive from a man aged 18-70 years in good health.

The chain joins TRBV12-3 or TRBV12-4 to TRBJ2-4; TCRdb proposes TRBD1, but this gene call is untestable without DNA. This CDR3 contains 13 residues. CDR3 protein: CASSQGTKNIQYF.

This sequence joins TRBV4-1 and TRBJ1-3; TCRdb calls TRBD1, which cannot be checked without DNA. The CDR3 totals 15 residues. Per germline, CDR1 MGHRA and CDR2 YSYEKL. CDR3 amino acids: CASSQWTVIGNTIYF.

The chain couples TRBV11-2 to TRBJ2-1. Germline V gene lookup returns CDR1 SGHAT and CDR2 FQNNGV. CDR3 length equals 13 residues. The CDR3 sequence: CASSPFLYNEQFF.